This TCR beta chain came from a study of shared clonotypes between healthy human individuals. Profiling relied on immunoSEQ multiplex PCR, and the TCRdb table lists in-frame clones only, not all of them. The data show about 2,200,000 clones, roughly 91% seen once. CD45RO-negative CD8 cells positively selected for CCR7 made up the naive population, which excluded terminally differentiated effector memory CD45RA+ cells. With 4 bases removed from V and 8 bases from J, the gap between germline ends came to 12 bases. Germline CDR1 SNHLY, CDR2 FYNNEI. The CDR3 length is 14 residues. The chain uses TRBV2 and TRBJ1-6; no clear D gene. Sequencing was carried out using naive CD8+ T cells from PBMCs. The sequence derives from a man in his late teens or twenties in good health. Some clones in this sample may be carry-over from other donors' samples. CDR3 loop: CASSGHPFDSPLHF. The CDR3 nucleotides are TGTGCCAGCAGTGGACATCCTTTCGATTCACCCCTCCACTTT.